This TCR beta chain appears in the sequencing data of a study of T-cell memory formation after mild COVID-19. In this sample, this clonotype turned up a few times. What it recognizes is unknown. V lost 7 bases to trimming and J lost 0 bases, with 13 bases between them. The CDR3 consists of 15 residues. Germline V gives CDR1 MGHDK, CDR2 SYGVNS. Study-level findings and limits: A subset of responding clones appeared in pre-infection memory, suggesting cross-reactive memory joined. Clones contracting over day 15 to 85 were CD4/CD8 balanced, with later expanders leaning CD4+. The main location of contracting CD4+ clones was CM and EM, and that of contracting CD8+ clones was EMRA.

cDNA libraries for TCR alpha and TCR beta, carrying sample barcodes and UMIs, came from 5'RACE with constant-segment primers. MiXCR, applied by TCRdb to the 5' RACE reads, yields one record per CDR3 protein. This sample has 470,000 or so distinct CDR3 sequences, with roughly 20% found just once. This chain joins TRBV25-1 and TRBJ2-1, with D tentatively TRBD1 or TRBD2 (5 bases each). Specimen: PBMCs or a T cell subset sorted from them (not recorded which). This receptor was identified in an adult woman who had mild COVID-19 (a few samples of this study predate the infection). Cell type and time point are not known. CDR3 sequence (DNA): TGTGCCAGCACTAGCCAGGGAAGCTCCTACAATGAGCAGTTCTTC. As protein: CASTSQGSSYNEQFF. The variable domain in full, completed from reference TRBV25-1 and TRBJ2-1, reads EADIYQTPRYLVIGTGKKITLECSQTMGHDKMYWYQQDPGMELHLIHYSYGVNSTEKGDLSSESTVSRIRTEHFPLTLESARPSHTSQYLCASTSQGSSYNEQFFGPGTRLTVL.